The source of this T cell receptor (beta chain) is a study of cytomegalovirus exposure and HLA in healthy donors. Assay used: immunoSEQ multiplex PCR; TCRdb lists only in-frame clones, some missing. The sample shows 250,000 or so clones, 85% to 90% of them seen only once. Germline assignment: CDR1 SNHLY and CDR2 FYNNEI. Trimming cost V 8 bases and J 7 bases; bases outside gene matches: 17. The length of the CDR3 is 16 residues. This sequence was found in a man younger than 30 in good health and CMV-seronegative. The material sequenced was PBMCs. The genes are TRBV2 and TRBJ2-5; 9 bases map to TRBD2. CDR3: CASGDSGGRAGSTQYF. The CDR3 DNA follows: TGTGCCAGCGGAGATAGCGGGGGCCGTGCCGGTTCGACCCAGTACTTC. The full variable domain, in which reference TRBV2 and TRBJ2-5 provide the parts outside the CDR3, is EPEVTQTPSHQVTQMGQEVILRCVPISNHLYFYWYRQILGQKVEFLVSFYNNEISEKSEIFDDQFSVERPDGSNFTLKIRSTKLEDSAMYFCASGDSGGRAGSTQYFGPGTRLLVL.